The rows below give T cell receptor beta chains drawn from one sample of a study of T cells in tumors after PD-1 blockade. Assay used: immunoSEQ multiplex PCR; TCRdb lists only in-frame clones, some missing. The table records around 49,000 clones, 81% of them present only once. The material was PBMCs, obtained before anti-PD-1 treatment. The source is a human donor with basal cell carcinoma. Both conserved end residues are part of each CDR3. The D gene is left open where the match is weak. Only some rows state a clone size, as once, few, many or a class for expanded clones.

size	J	V	D	DNA	CDR3
-	TRBJ1-6	TRBV5-5	TRBD1	TGTGCCAGCAGCTCAGTACGGACAGGGGGCGGTTATAATTCACCCCTCCACTTT	CASSSVRTGGGYNSPLHF
-	TRBJ2-3	TRBV3-1/TRBV3-2	TRBD2	TGTGCCAGCAGCACCTCAGCGGGGGGAGATACGCAGTATTTT	CASSTSAGGDTQYF
few	TRBJ1-6	TRBV5-4	-	TGTGCCAGCAGCGCCGGCGAGTGGAATAATTCACCCCTCCACTTT	CASSAGEWNNSPLHF
few	TRBJ1-5	TRBV2	-	TGTGCCAGCAAGGGAGGGGGGCATAGCAATCAGCCCCAGCATTTT	CASKGGGHSNQPQHF
-	TRBJ2-7	TRBV3-1/TRBV3-2	-	TGTGCCAGCAGCCGGGAAAGGGAGCAGTACTTC	CASSREREQYF
-	TRBJ2-5	TRBV27	TRBD1	TGTGCCAGCAGTATTACCCGGACAGGGTGGGAGACCCAGTACTTC	CASSITRTGWETQYF
-	TRBJ2-3	TRBV5-1	-	TGCGCCAGCAGCACCCTTACGCCTAGCACAGATACGCAGTATTTT	CASSTLTPSTDTQYF
medium-sized	TRBJ2-7	TRBV11-2	TRBD2	TGTGCCAGCAGCTCGCTCGTGCTAGCGGGGGATCGGCAGTTCTACGAGCAGTACTTC	CASSSLVLAGDRQFYEQYF
-	TRBJ2-1	TRBV10-1	-	TGCGCCAGCAGATGGGGGGGCCGCAATGAGCAGTTCTTC	CASRWGGRNEQFF
-	TRBJ2-3	TRBV7-2	TRBD2	TGTGCCAGCAGCTCCTTGCGGCTAGCGGGGGGGGGAGATACGCAGTATTTT	CASSSLRLAGGGDTQYF
-	TRBJ2-5	TRBV5-4	-	TGTGCCAGCTCACCCCCAACTCCGTACCAAGAGACCCAGTACTTC	CASSPPTPYQETQYF
-	TRBJ1-2	TRBV10-3	-	TGTGCCATCCGACAGGCCCGAAACTATGGCTACACCTTC	CAIRQARNYGYTF
once	TRBJ2-5	TRBV20-1	TRBD2	TGCAGTGCTAGTAGGGGTAGCGGGGGGGGAACACATGAGACCCAGTACTTC	CSASRGSGGGTHETQYF
-	TRBJ2-5	TRBV4-1	-	TGCGCCAGCAGTAACAGGGGAGGGACCCAGTACTTC	CASSNRGGTQYF
-	TRBJ1-2	TRBV9	-	TGTGCCAGCAGCGTCCAGACCCACGGACCGATCAACTATGGCTACACCTTC	CASSVQTHGPINYGYTF
-	TRBJ2-1	TRBV6-4	TRBD1	TGTGCCAGCGGCCGCCGGGACAGGGGTATCGATGAGCAGTTCTTC	CASGRRDRGIDEQFF
-	TRBJ2-5	TRBV5-1	TRBD2	TGCGCCAGCAGCTTAGGACTAGAGTCCGAGACCCAGTACTTC	CASSLGLESETQYF